This TCR beta chain was recorded in a study of cytomegalovirus exposure and HLA in healthy donors. Across the whole study: Drawn from HLA-typed donors, about 85 million unique TCRs were held in an early data release.

Vbeta (60) and Jbeta (13) primers were used in the PCR. Assay: immunoSEQ multiplex PCR; the TCRdb copy retains only in-frame clones and omits some. The sample yields some 140,000 clones, approximately 79% seen once. The CDR3 contains 15 residues. Germline V gives CDR1 SGHRS, CDR2 YFSETQ. V shed 3 bases and J shed 1 base, with 13 bases lying between them. The chain recombines TRBV5-1 with TRBJ1-2, with D perhaps matching TRBD1 (6 bases). Specimen: PBMCs. The clonotype comes from a man between 18 and 29 years old in good health and CMV-seronegative. The chain's CDR3 is CASSSKGHHNYGYTF. Here the CDR3 DNA reads TGCGCCAGCAGCTCAAAGGGACACCATAACTATGGCTACACCTTC.